The 31 T cell receptor beta chains presented below share a single source sample, sequenced in a study of cytomegalovirus exposure and HLA in healthy donors. PCR amplification relied on 60 Vbeta primers (plus 13 Jbeta primers). The table came from immunoSEQ multiplex PCR; TCRdb's copy has only in-frame clones and leaves some out. The sample lists approximately 61,000 clones; 55% to 80% were seen once. The specimen was PBMCs. These receptors all come from a woman aged 50 to 60 in good health and CMV-seronegative.

The genes are TRBV28 and TRBJ2-7; 7 bases map to TRBD1. Unmatched junction bases numbered 6, after V lost 5 bases and J lost 2 bases. The CDR3 runs to 14 residues. Germline loops: CDR1 MDHEN, CDR2 SYDVKM. CDR3 residues: CASSLPGQPYEQYF. DNA of the CDR3: TGTGCCAGCAGTCTTCCGGGACAGCCCTACGAGCAGTACTTC.

The table lists this clone with a count of one. J is TRBJ1-1 and V is TRBV5-6, with a possible D match to TRBD1 (5 bases). Germline values: CDR1 SGHDT, CDR2 YYEEEE. V lost 1 base and J lost 6, with 13 bases in between. The CDR3 is 14 amino acids. The CDR3: CASSLIGGWSEAFF. The DNA for the CDR3 is TGTGCCAGCAGCTTGATCGGGGGGTGGTCTGAAGCTTTCTTT.

This clone was seen ten or more times. The V and J genes are TRBV2 and TRBJ1-2, with D tentatively TRBD1 (6 bases). The CDR3 is 13 residues long. V was pared by 4 bases and J by 2 bases, with 8 bases between. CDR1 is SNHLY and CDR2 is FYNNEI in the germline V gene. In DNA, the CDR3 is TGTGCCAGCAGTGTTGACAGGAACTATGGCTACACCTTC. Protein product: CASSVDRNYGYTF.

The genes are TRBV4-2 and TRBJ2-7, with D possibly being TRBD2 (5 bases). V dropped 0 bases and J dropped 2 bases, with 11 bases sitting between them. The CDR3 has 15 amino acids. Germline CDR1 and CDR2: LGHNA and YNFKEQ. The CDR3 here is CASSQDFLSAYEQYF. The CDR3, as DNA: TGTGCCAGCAGCCAAGACTTCCTTAGCGCCTACGAGCAGTACTTC.

This chain links TRBV19 with TRBJ2-7; D is possibly TRBD2 (6 bases). The CDR3 is 13 residues long. The ends were cut back, 5 bases at V and 3 bases at J, with 11 bases in the middle. CDR1 is LNHDA, CDR2 SQIVND, per germline (reference sequence). DNA of the CDR3: TGTGCCAGTAGTTCCTGGGGAGGCTACGAGCAGTACTTC. This gives the protein CASSSWGGYEQYF.

This clone turned up a few times. The genes are TRBV2 and TRBJ1-1, with D hard to call. The length of the CDR3 is 12 residues. V was cut by 7 bases and J by 7 bases, with 13 bases left in between. Germline V lookup: CDR1 SNHLY, CDR2 FYNNEI. The CDR3 nucleotides read TGTGCCAGCACCTCAACCGGGGTTGAAGCTTTCTTT. Translated: CASTSTGVEAFF.

This chain uses TRBV5-1 with TRBJ2-5, with 7 bases identical to TRBD1. The V gene end was trimmed by 4 bases and the J gene end by 5 bases; junction bases not matched to a gene: 8. Germline CDR1 SGHRS, CDR2 YFSETQ. The CDR3 covers 14 residues. CDR3 protein: CASSQQGRWETQYF. CDR3 coding DNA: TGCGCCAGCAGCCAACAGGGGCGGTGGGAGACCCAGTACTTC.

This clone was seen only a few times. The chain has TRBV7-3 and TRBJ2-2; no reliable D call. V shed 4 bases and J shed 6 bases, with 6 bases lying between them. In germline, CDR1 is SGHTA, CDR2 FQGTGA. CDR3 length: 12 residues. This chain's CDR3 is CASSSPAGELFF. CDR3 DNA: TGTGCCAGCAGCTCCCCGGCCGGGGAGCTGTTTTTT.

This clone occurred many times. The CDR3 protein is CASTSGTSGPRRFF. The CDR3 DNA reads TGTGCCAGCACCTCCGGGACTAGCGGTCCACGGCGGTTCTTC. The rearrangement joins TRBV5-6 to TRBJ2-1; 11 bases align to TRBD2. The ends lost 6 bases at V and 15 bases at J; junction bases unmatched: 14. The length of the CDR3 is 14 residues. Germline assignment: CDR1 SGHDT and CDR2 YYEEEE. Drawing the rest from reference TRBV5-6 and TRBJ2-1, the complete variable domain is DAGVTQSPTHLIKTRGQQVTLRCSPKSGHDTVSWYQQALGQGPQFIFQYYEEEERQRGNFPDRFSGHQFPNYSSELNVNALLLGDSALYLCASTSGTSGPRRFFGPGTRLTVL.

The sample holds a few counts of this clone. The rearrangement joins TRBV28 to TRBJ1-1, with a weak D call TRBD1 (6 bases). This CDR3 has 16 amino acids. Germline V lookup: CDR1 MDHEN, CDR2 SYDVKM. The V end was cut by 3 bases, the J end by 1 base, with 15 bases between. CDR3 amino acids: CASSLPQGPGNTEAFF. The CDR3 nucleotides read TGTGCCAGCAGTTTGCCCCAGGGGCCGGGGAACACTGAAGCTTTCTTT.

The V and J genes are TRBV6-5 and TRBJ1-4; D might be TRBD1 (5 bases). V lost 6 bases to trimming and J lost 5 bases, with 16 bases between them. Per germline, CDR1 MNHEY and CDR2 SVGAGI. There are 15 residues in the CDR3. The CDR3 coding sequence is TGTGCCAGCAGCCCCGGAGGGGAGGAGAATGAAAAACTGTTTTTT. Translated, it gives CASSPGGEENEKLFF.

This chain links TRBV19 with TRBJ2-5, with 10 bases aligning to TRBD1. V lost 7 bases, J lost 2 bases, and 7 bases stayed unmatched. From germline, CDR1 is LNHDA and CDR2 SQIVND (reference sequence). The CDR3 has 15 residues. Written as DNA, the CDR3 is TGTGCCAGTATATGGGGACAGGGGCTACAAGAGACCCAGTACTTC. Amino acid sequence: CASIWGQGLQETQYF.

J is TRBJ1-1 and V is TRBV9; 8 bases fit TRBD1. The CDR3 sequence is 14 residues long. J lost 4 bases, V lost 4 bases, and 6 bases had no gene match. Germline CDR1 SGDLS, CDR2 YYNGEE. Written as DNA, the CDR3 is TGTGCCAGCAGCTCCACAGGGGGGGGCACTGAAGCTTTCTTT. Its protein product is CASSSTGGGTEAFF.

This clone came up once. This chain's CDR3 is CASSQGRASYEQYF. CDR3 coding DNA: TGCGCCAGCAGCCAGGGCCGAGCCTCCTACGAGCAGTACTTC. This chain connects TRBV4-3 to TRBJ2-7; unclear D gene. The CDR3 totals 14 residues. Trimming pared 3 bases from V and 0 bases from J, leaving 9 bases between. Looked up from germline, CDR1 is LGHNA and CDR2 is YSLEER.

The genes are TRBV28 and TRBJ2-2, with TRBD2 matching 9 bases. The CDR3 covers 15 residues. The V gene end was trimmed by 6 bases and the J gene end by 6 bases; junction bases not matched to a gene: 8. Germline loops: CDR1 MDHEN, CDR2 SYDVKM. The CDR3 is CASRLGLARAGELFF. The DNA of the CDR3 is TGTGCCAGCAGACTGGGACTAGCTCGGGCCGGGGAGCTGTTTTTT.

V usage is TRBV7-9 and J usage is TRBJ1-1, with 10 bases lining up with TRBD1. J lost 8 bases, V lost 1 base, and 4 bases had no gene match. The germline CDR1 and CDR2 sequences are SEHNR and FQNEAQ (reference sequence). The CDR3 loop spans 14 amino acids. For the CDR3, the DNA is TGTGCCAGCAGCTTAGTAGAGGACAGGGGGGAAGCTTTCTTT. Translating it yields CASSLVEDRGEAFF. The whole variable domain, filled in from reference TRBV7-9 and TRBJ1-1, reads DTGVSQNPRHKITKRGQNVTFRCDPISEHNRLYWYRQTLGQGPEFLTYFQNEAQLEKSRLLSDRFSAERPKGSFSTLEIQRTEQGDSAMYLCASSLVEDRGEAFFGQGTRLTVV.

V is TRBV5-1 and J is TRBJ2-7, with a tentative D call TRBD2 (5 bases). V dropped 0 bases and J dropped 3 bases, with 10 bases sitting between them. CDR3 length: 14 residues. Germline V gene sequence: CDR1 SGHRS, CDR2 YFSETQ. CDR3 sequence reads: CASSLEVDYYEQYF. CDR3 DNA sequence: TGCGCCAGCAGCTTGGAAGTTGACTACTACGAGCAGTACTTC.

This clone showed up just a few times. V and J are TRBV9 and TRBJ1-3; D might be TRBD1 (5 bases). CDR3 length: 16 amino acids. Germline V lookup: CDR1 SGDLS, CDR2 YYNGEE. Trimming removed 2 bases from V and 4 bases from J, with 16 bases in between. The CDR3 spells CASSVGPAVRGNTIYF. CDR3 nucleotides: TGTGCCAGCAGCGTGGGGCCGGCAGTTAGGGGAAACACCATATATTTT.

The CDR3, as DNA: TGTGCCAGCAGTTTATCGAAGGGGCGCAGCACAGATACGCAGTATTTT. Translated, it gives CASSLSKGRSTDTQYF. V usage is TRBV27 and J usage is TRBJ2-3; TRBD1 is a possible D gene (5 bases). Per germline, CDR1 MNHEY and CDR2 SMNVEV (reference sequence). CDR3 length: 16 amino acids. Deletions cut 0 bases from V and 0 bases from J, with 10 bases between.

The chain recombines TRBV13 with TRBJ2-1, with D tentatively TRBD1 (6 bases). The V gene's germline CDR1 is PRHDT and CDR2 FYEKMQ (reference sequence). The CDR3 loop spans 15 amino acids. The V and J ends lost 3 bases and 9 bases respectively, with 18 bases between them. The CDR3: CASSLRGLGGGEQFF. In DNA form, the CDR3 reads TGTGCCAGCAGCTTGAGGGGCTTAGGGGGTGGTGAGCAGTTCTTC.

The sample holds one count of this clone. The chain recombines TRBV6-6 with TRBJ2-7, with D unresolved. Germline values: CDR1 MNHNY, CDR2 SVGAGI (reference sequence). The CDR3 is made up of 12 amino acids. Trimming pared 4 bases from V and 1 base from J, leaving 5 bases between. The CDR3 DNA sequence: TGTGCCAGCAGTTTCAATTCCTACGAGCAGTACTTC. The encoded protein is CASSFNSYEQYF.

This clone was counted only a few times. The chain joins TRBV19 to TRBJ2-7; TRBD1 agrees at 8 bases. The junction had 9 bases not matched to a gene; V was cut back by 5 bases and J by 3 bases. The germline gives CDR1 LNHDA, CDR2 SQIVND (reference sequence). The CDR3 is 15 amino acids. The CDR3 bases are TGTGCCAGTAGTTTTCAGGGGGCGGTTAACTACGAGCAGTACTTC. This translates into CASSFQGAVNYEQYF.

This chain's CDR3 is CASSQGWGGTEAFF. CDR3 nucleotides: TGTGCCAGCTCGCAGGGATGGGGAGGAACTGAAGCTTTCTTT. The gene calls are TRBV18 and TRBJ1-1, with a weak D call TRBD1 (5 bases). The CDR3 has 14 residues. Looked up from germline, CDR1 is KGHSH and CDR2 is LQKENI. The V end was cut by 6 bases, the J end by 5 bases, with 16 bases between.

The rearrangement uses TRBV5-1 and TRBJ1-1; a weak D match, TRBD1 (5 bases). Trimming cost V 5 bases and J 7 bases, with 15 bases left between them. This CDR3 has 13 amino acids. Germline V gene lookup returns CDR1 SGHRS and CDR2 YFSETQ. The CDR3 DNA follows: TGCGCCAGCAGTACAAGGGGAATCGATGAAGCTTTCTTT. It is translated as CASSTRGIDEAFF.

In this sample, this clone turned up a few times. This chain joins TRBV7-3 and TRBJ2-1; tentatively, D is TRBD2 (5 bases). V gave up 6 bases and J gave up 3 bases, with 9 bases separating them. In germline, CDR1 is SGHTA, CDR2 FQGTGA. This CDR3 contains 13 residues. The CDR3 is CASSSGSYNEQFF. The CDR3, as DNA: TGTGCCAGCAGTTCGGGGAGCTACAATGAGCAGTTCTTC.

V usage is TRBV27 and J usage is TRBJ1-5, with 11 bases fitting TRBD1. The CDR3 spans 14 residues. The V and J ends lost 5 bases and 5 bases, in that order; junction bases with no gene match: 2. Germline V gives CDR1 MNHEY, CDR2 SMNVEV (reference sequence). The CDR3 reads CASSPDRGHQPQHF. The CDR3 DNA reads TGTGCCAGCAGTCCGGACAGGGGGCATCAGCCCCAGCATTTT.

V and J are TRBV30 and TRBJ2-1, with 13 bases aligning to TRBD2. CDR1 is GTSNPN and CDR2 is SVGIG in the germline V gene (reference sequence). The ends lost 5 bases at V and 10 bases at J; junction bases unmatched: 11. The CDR3 loop spans 15 amino acids. The CDR3 coding sequence is TGTGCCTGGTCTGGGACTAGCGGGACTTTACTAGAGCAGTTCTTC. Translating gives CAWSGTSGTLLEQFF.

The chain couples TRBV2 to TRBJ1-5; D ambiguous. The CDR3 sequence is 14 residues long. Germline CDR1 is SNHLY and CDR2 is FYNNEI. Trimming pared 0 bases from V and 5 bases from J, leaving 8 bases between. DNA for the CDR3: TGTGCCAGCAGTGAAGCGCGGGGTTATCAGCCCCAGCATTTT. Its translation is CASSEARGYQPQHF.

Ten or more counts support this clone. V usage is TRBV4-3 and J usage is TRBJ2-2; D perhaps matches TRBD2 (5 bases). V shed 1 base and J shed 7 bases, with 13 bases lying between them. The CDR3 loop spans 15 amino acids. Per the germline V gene, CDR1 is LGHNA and CDR2 is YSLEER. The CDR3 loop is CASSQVGTRGGELFF. As DNA, the CDR3 is TGCGCCAGCAGCCAAGTGGGAACTAGAGGCGGGGAGCTGTTTTTT.

This clone has more than one count but fewer than ten. The chain links TRBV5-4 to TRBJ1-2; D is perhaps TRBD1 (5 bases). The V end was cut by 1 base, the J end by 0 bases, with 10 bases between. The CDR3 loop spans 15 amino acids. Germline V gives CDR1 SGHNT, CDR2 YYREEE (reference sequence). The DNA for the CDR3 is TGTGCCAGCAGCTTGTTGGACATTTCTAACTATGGCTACACCTTC. Translated: CASSLLDISNYGYTF.

V and J are TRBV30 and TRBJ1-2; 7 bases match TRBD1. V was clipped by 2 bases and J by 3 bases; unmatched bases: 6. The CDR3 runs 14 residues. The germline CDR1 and CDR2 sequences are GTSNPN and SVGIG (reference sequence). The CDR3 DNA reads as TGTGCCTGGAGTACCCACGGGACAGACTATGGCTACACCTTC. This gives the protein CAWSTHGTDYGYTF.